This T cell receptor beta chain was captured by sequencing in a study of cytomegalovirus exposure and HLA in healthy donors. Study-wide findings and caveats: There were some V segments, including TRBV6-2 and TRBV6-3, excluded as indistinguishable. An observed cluster of highly shared sequence variants was recorded as a likely sequencing artifact. A later analysis linked a missense DCLRE1C variant to TCR beta V- and J-gene trimming.

A remark on this clone: Antigen: not known.

The germline V gene has CDR1 SGHVS and CDR2 FQNEAQ. The CDR3 totals 16 residues. V was cut by 5 bases and J by 8 bases, with 24 bases left in between. The PCR had 60 Vbeta and 13 Jbeta primers. TCRdb keeps only in-frame clones here, not all; method: immunoSEQ multiplex PCR. The sample carries a few hundred thousand clones, about 80% recorded once. The source of this sequence is a woman aged 25 to 45 in good health and CMV-seronegative. V and J are TRBV7-8 and TRBJ1-1, with D perhaps TRBD1 (6 bases). Specimen: PBMCs. This CDR3 reads CASSPKIQGIAAEAFF. CDR3 bases: TGTGCCAGCAGCCCCAAAATACAGGGTATCGCTGCCGAAGCTTTCTTT. Based on the CDR3 plus reference TRBV7-8 and TRBJ1-1, the full variable domain is GAGVSQSPRYKVAKRGQDVALRCDPISGHVSLFWYQQALGQGPEFLTYFQNEAQLDKSGLPSDRFFAERPEGSVSTLKIQRTQQEDSAVYLCASSPKIQGIAAEAFFGQGTRLTVV.